This record concerns one TCR beta chain sequence. This record belongs to a study of CD8 T cells in Susac syndrome. Roughly 0.45 to 1 ug RNA was reverse transcribed with random hexamers. TCRdb re-called the immunoSEQ multiplex PCR reads through MiXCR, storing one row per CDR3 protein. The data hold about 70,000 distinct CDR3 sequences, with around 93% observed a single time. The sequenced sample was CD8+ T cells from PBMCs. This receptor was identified in a human donor in good health.

CDR3 loop: CASSFRDRENTGELFF. The CDR3 DNA is TGCGCCAGCAGCTTCCGGGACAGGGAGAACACCGGGGAGCTGTTTTTT. The gene calls are TRBV5-1 and TRBJ2-2, with 9 bases fitting TRBD1. Germline loops: CDR1 SGHRS, CDR2 YFSETQ. With V trimmed by 2 bases and J by 1 base, 3 bases remained unmatched. The CDR3 is 16 amino acids. Full variable domain (rest looked up from reference TRBV5-1 and TRBJ2-2): KAGVTQTPRYLIKTRGQQVTLSCSPISGHRSVSWYQQTPGQGLQFLFEYFSETQRNKGNFPGRFSGRQFSNSRSEMNVSTLELGDSALYLCASSFRDRENTGELFFGEGSRLTVL.